Listed here is a single TCR beta chain. The antigen remains unidentified. Compared with germline, one end of the junction differs, possibly owing to a read error. Other DNA sequences in the sample encode the same CDR3. Germline V gene lookup returns CDR1 SEHNR and CDR2 FQNEAQ (reference sequence). The CDR3 totals 11 residues. Primers: 60 Vbeta forward and 13 Jbeta reverse. Produced via immunoSEQ multiplex PCR; TCRdb's table is partial and in-frame only. This repertoire shows about 180,000 clones, 85% found once; its top ten account for 1%. This entry comes from a study of cytomegalovirus exposure and HLA in healthy donors. Study-level points and caveats: Some TCR beta chains (about 170 of them) were listed as cytomegalovirus-associated.

The gene calls are TRBV7-9 and TRBJ1-4; D gene unclear. The TCR was taken from a boy aged 2 to 9 in good health and CMV-seronegative. Sequencing was performed on PBMCs. CDR3 nucleotides: TGTTCCAGCAGCCCGAATGAAAAACTGTTTTTT. It translates to CSSSPNEKLFF.